The 11 T cell receptor beta chains below were found in one sample sequenced in a study of blood T cell repertoires in COVID-19. The assay was immunoSEQ multiplex PCR, and TCRdb's table has in-frame clones only and misses some. The table lists 150,000 or so clones, about four fifths of them singletons. Sequences were obtained from PBMCs or T cells enriched from blood (not recorded which). These receptors originate from a woman in her forties or fifties who had been exposed to COVID-19.

The V call is TRBV19, the J call TRBJ1-5, with TRBD1 matching 7 bases. V was clipped by 7 bases and J by 2 bases; unmatched bases: 11. Germline lookup yields CDR1 LNHDA and CDR2 SQIVND (reference sequence). The length of the CDR3 is 16 residues. CDR3 in amino acids: CASNPFDRARNQPQHF. DNA for the CDR3: TGTGCCAGTAACCCCTTTGACAGGGCCCGCAATCAGCCCCAGCATTTT.

This clone was seen only a few times. V is TRBV18 and J is TRBJ1-4, with 10 bases matching TRBD1. V lost 5 bases, J lost 0 bases, and 3 bases stayed unmatched. Germline lookup yields CDR1 KGHSH and CDR2 LQKENI. CDR3 length equals 16 residues. Here the CDR3 DNA reads TGTGCCAGCTCATTGGGACAGGGGACAACTAATGAAAAACTGTTTTTT. Its translation: CASSLGQGTTNEKLFF. The variable domain in full, completed from reference TRBV18 and TRBJ1-4, reads NAGVMQNPRHLVRRRGQEARLRCSPMKGHSHVYWYRQLPEEGLKFMVYLQKENIIDESGMPKERFSAEFPKEGPSILRIQQVVRGDSAAYFCASSLGQGTTNEKLFFGSGTQLSVL.

In this sample, this clone turned up once. The J gene is TRBJ1-3, the V gene TRBV19, with 8 bases lining up with TRBD1. Germline V gene lookup returns CDR1 LNHDA and CDR2 SQIVND (reference sequence). The CDR3 is made up of 18 amino acids. Trimming cost V 9 bases and J 0 bases; bases outside gene matches: 16. CDR3 in DNA: TGTGCCAGCAAGCTAGGGACAGGCCGGTGGGGCTCTGGAAACACCATATATTTT. Translating gives CASKLGTGRWGSGNTIYF.

In its sample, this clone was seen a few times. This chain joins TRBV10-2 and TRBJ2-1; TRBD2 matches 13 bases. There are 16 residues in the CDR3. Trimming at V came to 5 bases and at J to 10 bases, leaving 11 bases not matched to a gene. Germline V CDR1 and CDR2: WSHSY, SAAADI. The CDR3 reads CASSPGLAGEGPEQFF. For the CDR3, the DNA is TGCGCCAGCAGTCCCGGACTAGCGGGAGAGGGGCCCGAGCAGTTCTTC.

The genes are TRBV3-1 (or the pseudogene TRBV3-2) and TRBJ1-5; no clear D gene. The germline CDR1 and CDR2 sequences are LGHDT and YNNKEL (reference sequence). This CDR3 contains 14 residues. Deletions cut 4 bases from V and 0 bases from J, with 7 bases between. This CDR3 is CASSPEYSNQPQHF. The CDR3 nucleotides read TGTGCCAGCAGCCCAGAGTATAGCAATCAGCCCCAGCATTTT.

This clone was observed a single time. The chain links TRBV5-1 to TRBJ2-1; no definite D call. This CDR3 spans 12 amino acids. CDR1 SGHRS and CDR2 YFSETQ come from the germline V gene. Trimming took 2 bases from V and 10 from J, leaving 10 bases between them. CDR3 amino acids: CASSLGVNEQFF. The CDR3 nucleotides are TGCGCCAGCAGCTTAGGAGTAAACGAGCAGTTCTTC.

This clone was seen a single time. V and J are TRBV15 and TRBJ2-2; D ambiguous. Germline V CDR1 and CDR2: LNHNV, YYDKDF (reference sequence). CDR3 length: 16 residues. V was trimmed by 3 bases and J by 4 bases, leaving 15 bases between them. The CDR3: CATSRISTSATGELFF. The CDR3 nucleotides are TGTGCCACCAGCAGGATCTCGACTTCCGCCACCGGGGAGCTGTTTTTT.

The CDR3 is CASSPDRVKYGYTF. For the CDR3, the DNA is TGTGCCAGCAGCCCAGACAGGGTGAAGTATGGCTACACCTTC. The J gene is TRBJ1-2, the V gene TRBV11-2; TRBD1 aligns across 7 bases. This CDR3 region has 14 residues. Per germline, CDR1 SGHAT and CDR2 FQNNGV. V lost 5 bases and J lost 5; bases outside the gene matches: 8.

A remark on this clone: The sample carries other DNA sequences with the same CDR3. The rearrangement joins TRBV5-4 to TRBJ2-7, with 9 bases lining up with TRBD1. This CDR3 has 14 amino acids. Germline trimming cut 5 bases from V and 7 bases from J; bases unmatched to any gene: 10. CDR1 SGHNT and CDR2 YYREEE come from the germline V gene (reference sequence). The CDR3 sequence: CASSPGTGTHEQYF. For the CDR3, the DNA is TGTGCCAGCAGTCCCGGGACAGGGACCCATGAGCAGTACTTC.

The chain recombines TRBV12-3 or TRBV12-4 with TRBJ1-1; the match to TRBD1 covers 8 bases. The CDR3 totals 12 residues. V gave up 6 bases and J gave up 5 bases; unmatched junction bases: 2. CDR3 nucleotides: TGTGCCAGCAGCACAGGGGGGACTGAAGCTTTCTTT. This gives the protein CASSTGGTEAFF.

This clone was counted only a few times. The gene calls are TRBV6-2 or TRBV6-3 and TRBJ2-7; TRBD2 matches 7 bases. The ends lost 2 bases at V and 3 bases at J; junction bases unmatched: 7. The CDR3 runs 15 residues. Germline V gives CDR1 MNHEY, CDR2 SVGEGT. CDR3 DNA sequence: TGTGCCAGCAGTTACGGTCGCGGGAGAAACTACGAGCAGTACTTC. It yields the protein CASSYGRGRNYEQYF.